This is a list of T cell receptor beta chains from one sample in a study of CD8 T cells in ankylosing spondylitis. TCRdb independently ran MiXCR on the 5' RACE reads; one entry per CDR3 protein. Of some 840,000 distinct CDR3 sequences listed, 12% are singletons. Sequencing used blood, either unsorted or a sorted T cell fraction (not recorded which). These TCRs come from a male donor with ankylosing spondylitis. The CDR3 runs from the conserved cysteine through the conserved F or W. Each record gives: D gene, clone size, J gene, V gene, CDR3 DNA, CDR3 protein. A D gene is named only where the DNA matches it firmly. A row's size may be missing; if present it is once, few, many or a size class.

-,-,TRBJ1-2,TRBV9,TGTGCCAGCAGCGCAACAGACTCTAACTATGGCTACACCTTC,CASSATDSNYGYTF
TRBD1,-,TRBJ1-3,TRBV6-1,TGTGCCAGCCGACAGGGGGATGGAAACACCATATATTTT,CASRQGDGNTIYF
-,few,TRBJ1-5,TRBV4-3,TGCGCCAGCAGCCAAGGCTCCGAGGGAGCGACGACCCAGCATTTT,CASSQGSEGATTQHF
-,few,TRBJ2-1,TRBV24-1,TGTGCCACCAGTGATTTCGGGGGCCGACAGGGCGATGAGCAGTTCTTC,CATSDFGGRQGDEQFF
-,few,TRBJ1-2,TRBV4-3,TGCGCCAGCAGTCCCTCCCGGGTATGGTATGGCTACACCTTC,CASSPSRVWYGYTF
-,few,TRBJ2-1,TRBV3-1,TGTGCCAGCAGCCTTCCGGGGGACGCGAACAATGAGCAGTTCTTC,CASSLPGDANNEQFF
-,-,TRBJ2-7,TRBV7-9,TGTGCCAGCAGCTTAGTCGGCAGGGAGGTCGAGCAGTACTTC,CASSLVGREVEQYF
-,-,TRBJ1-2,TRBV7-6,TGTGCCAGCAGCTCCCCCGGGTCTAACTATGGCTACACCTTC,CASSSPGSNYGYTF
TRBD2,-,TRBJ2-1,TRBV4-3,TGCGCCAGCAGCCTAACGACTAGCGGATACTACAATGAGCAGTTCTTC,CASSLTTSGYYNEQFF
TRBD1,-,TRBJ1-6,TRBV9,TGTGCCAGCAGCGCCCAACAGGGGGCTATCTCACCCCTCCACTTT,CASSAQQGAISPLHF
TRBD1,few,TRBJ2-7,TRBV27,TGTGCCAGCATCCTAACCGGGACAGGATCCTACGAGCAGTACTTC,CASILTGTGSYEQYF
TRBD2,few,TRBJ2-1,TRBV10-3,TGTGCCATCAGTGAGTTTGGGCTTGGGACTAGCTTCTACAATGAGCAGTTCTTC,CAISEFGLGTSFYNEQFF
TRBD1,-,TRBJ2-1,TRBV5-1,TGCGCCAGCAGCTTCCGGGACAGGGGGGAGTATGAGCAGTTCTTC,CASSFRDRGEYEQFF
-,few,TRBJ1-1,TRBV6-5,TGTGCCAGCAGTTACCATACGAGTTTTGGGGACACTGAAGCTTTCTTT,CASSYHTSFGDTEAFF
-,-,TRBJ1-5,TRBV12-3/TRBV12-4,TGTGCCACCTCCGCCCAGGTCGGTCAGCCCCAGCATTTT,CATSAQVGQPQHF
TRBD2,few,TRBJ2-7,TRBV6-2/TRBV6-3,TGTGCCAGCAGTGCCGTAGCGGGAGCCCACGAGCAGTACTTC,CASSAVAGAHEQYF
-,many,TRBJ1-5,TRBV7-6,TGTGCCAGCAGCTTCACGATAAATCAGCCCCAGCATTTT,CASSFTINQPQHF
TRBD1,few,TRBJ2-2,TRBV4-3,TGCGCCAGCAGCCGGAACTTAGACAGGGACCGCGGGGAGCTGTTTTTT,CASSRNLDRDRGELFF
TRBD2,-,TRBJ2-3,TRBV4-3,TGCGCCAGCAGCCAACTAGCGGGAGATCCAGATACGCAGTATTTT,CASSQLAGDPDTQYF
-,few,TRBJ2-1,TRBV29-1,TGCAGCGTTGAACAGGGGATAGCCAATGAGCAGTTCTTC,CSVEQGIANEQFF
-,few,TRBJ2-3,TRBV29-1,TGCAGCGTTGAAGCCCTAGGACCCGCCAAACCAGATACGCAGTATTTT,CSVEALGPAKPDTQYF
-,many,TRBJ1-2,TRBV7-2,TGTGCCAGCAGCTTAAGGACCATCACTAAGCTTGGCTACACCTTC,CASSLRTITKLGYTF
-,few,TRBJ2-1,TRBV5-1,TGCGCCAGCAGCCCTGAGAGCTCCTACAATGAGCAGTTCTTC,CASSPESSYNEQFF
-,-,TRBJ2-2,TRBV5-1,TGCGCCAGCAGCTTTCGGGAAGCGAACACCGGGGAGCTGTTTTTT,CASSFREANTGELFF
-,-,TRBJ1-1,TRBV20-1,TGCAGTGCTAGAGAAAGCGGTGGGGGCAGCTACACTGAAGCTTTCTTT,CSARESGGGSYTEAFF
-,-,TRBJ2-7,TRBV4-3,TGCGCCAGCAGCCAAGAAACCGGGAGTGATTTGTACGAGCAGTACTTC,CASSQETGSDLYEQYF
TRBD2,many,TRBJ2-5,TRBV29-1,TGCAGCGTGCGAAACGGACTAGCGAGGCAAGAGACCCAGTACTTC,CSVRNGLARQETQYF
-,-,TRBJ1-2,TRBV4-2,TGTGCCAGCAGCCAAGATCAAGAGGGACCCTATGGCTACACCTTC,CASSQDQEGPYGYTF
-,few,TRBJ2-1,TRBV6-5,TGTGCCAGCAGTTACTCACTAGAGATTACCTACAATGAGCAGTTCTTC,CASSYSLEITYNEQFF
-,-,TRBJ2-1,TRBV3-1,TGTGCCAGCAGCGCCGGTCCTAATTTTCGCAATGAGCAGTTCTTC,CASSAGPNFRNEQFF
TRBD1,many,TRBJ1-2,TRBV3-1,TGTGCCAGCAGCCGTGAGGGACAGGACTATGGCTACACCTTC,CASSREGQDYGYTF
TRBD1,-,TRBJ1-5,TRBV5-5,TGTGCCAGCAGCCTAGGACAGGGACCATGGCCCCAGCATTTT,CASSLGQGPWPQHF
TRBD1,-,TRBJ1-4,TRBV6-2/TRBV6-3,TGTGCCAGCAGGGACAGGGTATCTGGAAAACTGTTTTTT,CASRDRVSGKLFF
TRBD1,few,TRBJ2-2,TRBV7-9,TGTGCCAGCAGCTTGACAGGGGACGCCGGGGAGCTGTTTTTT,CASSLTGDAGELFF
-,few,TRBJ2-1,TRBV20-1,TGCAGTGCTAGTAGGCGCTCATTGGGGTTCGGTGAGCAGTTCTTC,CSASRRSLGFGEQFF